This TCR beta chain comes out of a study of blood T cells in healthy people across ages. With a J-beta primer mix and a sample-barcoded 5' primer, a second PCR ran 7 to 11 cycles. MiXCR, applied by TCRdb to the 5' RACE reads, yields one record per CDR3 protein. Altogether 1,500,000 or so distinct CDR3 sequences are present, around 55% being singletons, with the ten largest covering 6.5% to 8.5%. This clonotype has only one observation. Germline V gene sequence: CDR1 LGHDT, CDR2 YNNKEL (reference sequence). The CDR3 totals 17 residues. Trimming stripped 0 bases from V and 0 bases from J, with 12 bases between.

This TCR was recovered from a man between 18 and 29 years old in good health. The rearrangement links TRBV3-1 to TRBJ2-1, with D possibly TRBD2 on 5 matching bases. The sequenced sample was blood. The CDR3 DNA is TGTGCCAGCAGCCAAGAGGAGCGGAAGGGCTCCTACAATGAGCAGTTCTTC. It yields the protein CASSQEERKGSYNEQFF.